This is a list of T cell receptor beta chains from one sample in a study of CD8+CD57+ T cells in acquired aplastic anemia. TCRdb re-called the reads through MiXCR, storing one row per CDR3 protein. The sample lists roughly 130,000 distinct CDR3 sequences; around 48% were seen once. Specimen: sorted CD4+, CD8+, or CD8+CD57+ T cells (not recorded which) from PBMCs. These receptors all come from a human donor in good health, serving as a control. The CDR3 runs from the conserved cysteine through the conserved F or W. The D gene is left open where the match is weak. Not all rows give a size; the values are once, few, many and, for expanded clones, a class.

TGTGCCAGCAGCTTAGCGGGGGGGCCTTCCTACGAGCAGTACTTC	CASSLAGGPSYEQYF	few	TRBV7-2	-	TRBJ2-7
TGTGCCAGCAGCTTAGATCCCTTGGGTGAAGCTTTCTTT	CASSLDPLGEAFF	-	TRBV7-6	-	TRBJ1-1
TGCAGTGCTAGAGATGGGGAGGACAATATTGGCACCATATATTTT	CSARDGEDNIGTIYF	-	TRBV20-1	-	TRBJ1-3
TGCAGTGCTAGTGAGGGGTCGGGGTCCTATGAAAAACTGTTTTTT	CSASEGSGSYEKLFF	many	TRBV20-1	-	TRBJ1-4
TGTGCCAGCAGCCTCACTACTGGACAGGCAGCGTATGGCTACACCTTC	CASSLTTGQAAYGYTF	-	TRBV11-2	TRBD1	TRBJ1-2
TGCGCCAGCAGCCCGGGAGGGGGTTGGGAGCAGTACTTC	CASSPGGGWEQYF	-	TRBV5-1	TRBD2	TRBJ2-7
TGTGCCAGCAGCTCCCTCATGGGATGGGGGGGTATTGTACCTGAAGCTTTCTTT	CASSSLMGWGGIVPEAFF	many	TRBV7-9	-	TRBJ1-1
TGCAGCGTTGACGGGGGACAGAGTACCTACTCCTACAATGAGCAGTTCTTC	CSVDGGQSTYSYNEQFF	few	TRBV29-1	-	TRBJ2-1
TGTGCCAGCAGTTTTAATCCGGGACTCCATCAGTATTTT	CASSFNPGLHQYF	many	TRBV2	-	TRBJ2-3
TGTGCCAGCTCACCCGGAATGGGAGATTTGGAAAAACTGTTTTTT	CASSPGMGDLEKLFF	few	TRBV18	-	TRBJ1-4
TGTGCCAAGCCGACAGGCCTCCTCTCCTACGAGCAGTACTTC	CAKPTGLLSYEQYF	-	TRBV19	-	TRBJ2-7
TGTGCCAGCAGTCCCTTGGGGGTCCTTACCTACGAGCAGTACTTC	CASSPLGVLTYEQYF	many	TRBV25-1	-	TRBJ2-7
TGCAGTGCTAGAGTCCCTAGCGGGAGGGCGGAGGAGACCCAGTACTTC	CSARVPSGRAEETQYF	-	TRBV20-1	TRBD2	TRBJ2-5
TGTGCCAGCAGCTTGTATGGGGACAGGAAGAACACTGAAGCTTTCTTT	CASSLYGDRKNTEAFF	many	TRBV5-5	TRBD1	TRBJ1-1
TGTGCCAGCAGTGAAGGCCGGAACAGGGAGTTGGGTTCACCCCCTCACTTT	CASSEGRNRELGSPPHF	-	TRBV2	-	TRBJ1-6
TGTGCCAGCAGCCAAGACCCCGGGACTAGCGGGAGGTTCACAGATACGCAGTATTTT	CASSQDPGTSGRFTDTQYF	-	TRBV14	TRBD2	TRBJ2-3
TGTGCCACCAGTGATTGCCCCGGGCACGACAATCAGCCCCAGCATTTT	CATSDCPGHDNQPQHF	-	TRBV24-1	-	TRBJ1-5
TGTGCCAGCAGCACCAGGGGCAATGAGCAGTTCTTC	CASSTRGNEQFF	-	TRBV7-2	-	TRBJ2-1
TGTGCCAGCAGCTTAGCTCCCTCAGGGGCGGGCGAGCAGTACTTC	CASSLAPSGAGEQYF	-	TRBV7-9	-	TRBJ2-7
TGCAGTGCCAGCCGGGACAGCATGGGTGAAAGACTGTTTTTT	CSASRDSMGERLFF	-	TRBV20-1	TRBD1	TRBJ1-4
TGTGCCAGCTCTCGAGTGGGGAACCAAGAGACCCAGTACTTC	CASSRVGNQETQYF	-	TRBV9	-	TRBJ2-5
TGCAGCGTTTTGACAGGGGGGAACACTGAAGCTTCCTTT	CSVLTGGNTEASF	-	TRBV29-1	TRBD1	TRBJ1-1
TGCAGTGCCCCCCAAGCGGCTAGCAATGAGCAGTTCTTC	CSAPQAASNEQFF	-	TRBV20-1	-	TRBJ2-1
TGTGCCAGTCTCAAGCCCCAGCATTTT	CASLKPQHF	-	TRBV19	-	TRBJ1-5
TGTGCCAGCAGCTTAGCGGGCTCCAGGGGGGGATCAGATACGCAGTATTTT	CASSLAGSRGGSDTQYF	many	TRBV7-2	-	TRBJ2-3
TGCAGTGCCGGGTTAAGTGGGGCAACTTCAAACTACAATGAGCAGTTCTTC	CSAGLSGATSNYNEQFF	-	TRBV20-1	-	TRBJ2-1
TGTGCCAGCAGTTACGTGACAGGGGGCGACTCCTACGAGCAGTACTTC	CASSYVTGGDSYEQYF	-	TRBV10-3	TRBD1	TRBJ2-7
TGTGCCAGCTTTAATAGCGGCAACTCCTACAATGAGCAGTTCTTC	CASFNSGNSYNEQFF	-	TRBV6-2/TRBV6-3	-	TRBJ2-1
TGTGCCAGCAGTGGACAGGTTGTTAGCAATCAGCCCCAGCATTTT	CASSGQVVSNQPQHF	-	TRBV6-1	-	TRBJ1-5
TGTGCCTGGAGTAACAGGGGGAATCAGCCCCAGCATTTT	CAWSNRGNQPQHF	-	TRBV30	TRBD1	TRBJ1-5
TGTGCCACCCTTTACGCGGAAAAACTGTTTTTT	CATLYAEKLFF	-	TRBV15	-	TRBJ1-4
TGCAGTGCCTTGGGACTAGCGGGGGGGCCTGTGGAGCAGTACTTC	CSALGLAGGPVEQYF	-	TRBV20-1	TRBD2	TRBJ2-7
TGTGCCAGAAAGACAGGACAGCCGAACACTGAAGCTTTCTTT	CARKTGQPNTEAFF	many	TRBV7-9	-	TRBJ1-1